This is a list of T cell receptor beta chains from one sample in a study of T cell repertoires in cytomegalovirus infection. From the reads, TCRdb called clonotypes with MiXCR, one entry per CDR3 protein. The sample contains 65,000 to 90,000 distinct CDR3 sequences, under 5% of which appear only once. The sequenced sample consisted of PBMCs. The receptors were gathered from a human donor in good health (CMV status not recorded). Some clones in this sample may be carry-over from other donors' samples. Each CDR3 is given with its conserved first and last residue. D genes are given only for firm matches. Clone size is shown for a subset of rows, as once, few, many or a class of expanded clone.

J	V	D	size	CDR3	DNA
TRBJ1-1	TRBV28	TRBD1	many	CAIQGASNADTEAFF	TGTGCCATCCAGGGGGCTTCGAATGCAGACACTGAAGCTTTCTTT
TRBJ1-1	TRBV11-3	TRBD1	.	CASSLFRDREAFF	TGTGCCAGCAGCTTGTTCCGGGACAGAGAAGCTTTCTTT
TRBJ2-2	TRBV30	.	few	CACTRDFITGELFF	TGTGCCTGTACGCGGGACTTCATCACCGGGGAGCTGTTTTTT
TRBJ2-5	TRBV6-5	.	many	CASRPTPARETQYF	TGTGCCAGCAGGCCCACCCCTGCGAGGGAGACCCAGTACTTC
TRBJ2-3	TRBV7-2	.	many	CASSLVVEGGTQYF	TGTGCCAGCAGCTTAGTTGTAGAGGGGGGTACGCAGTATTTT
TRBJ2-7	TRBV7-2	.	medium-sized	CASSVEVGAYEQYF	TGTGCCAGCAGCGTCGAAGTCGGGGCCTACGAGCAGTACTTC
TRBJ1-6	TRBV7-2	TRBD1	many	CASSQLQGAGSPLHF	TGTGCCAGCAGCCAATTACAGGGGGCAGGTTCACCCCTCCACTTT
TRBJ1-4	TRBV12-3/TRBV12-4	.	.	CASSNPGATNEKLFF	TGTGCCAGCAGTAATCCAGGGGCAACTAATGAAAAACTGTTTTTT
TRBJ1-1	TRBV4-2	.	many	CASSTTAMNTEAFF	TGTGCCAGCAGCACGACAGCTATGAACACTGAAGCTTTCTTT
TRBJ2-7	TRBV6-5	.	many	CASSAGTARGEQYF	TGTGCCAGCAGTGCCGGGACGGCCCGTGGGGAGCAGTACTTC
TRBJ2-7	TRBV7-2	TRBD2	many	CASSWGLATYEQYF	TGTGCCAGCAGCTGGGGACTAGCGACCTACGAGCAGTACTTC